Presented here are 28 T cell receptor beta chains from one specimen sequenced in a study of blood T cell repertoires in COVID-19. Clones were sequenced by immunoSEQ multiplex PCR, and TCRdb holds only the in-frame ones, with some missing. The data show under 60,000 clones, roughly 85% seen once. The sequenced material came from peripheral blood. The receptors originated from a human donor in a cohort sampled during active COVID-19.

CDR3 DNA: TGTGCCAGCTCACCAAGGGTCGGGGAAGTTACCGAGCAGTACTTC. Residues: CASSPRVGEVTEQYF. The chain uses TRBV18 and TRBJ2-7, with D maybe TRBD2 (5 bases). Germline V gene lookup returns CDR1 KGHSH and CDR2 LQKENI. Trimming removed 2 bases from V and 6 bases from J, with 17 bases in between. The CDR3 contains 15 residues.

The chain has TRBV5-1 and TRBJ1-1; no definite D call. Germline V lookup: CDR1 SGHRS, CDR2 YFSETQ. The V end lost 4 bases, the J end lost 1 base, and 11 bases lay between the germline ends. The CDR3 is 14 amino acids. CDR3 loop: CASSVAGGNTEAFF. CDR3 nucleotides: TGCGCCAGCAGCGTGGCGGGAGGGAACACTGAAGCTTTCTTT.

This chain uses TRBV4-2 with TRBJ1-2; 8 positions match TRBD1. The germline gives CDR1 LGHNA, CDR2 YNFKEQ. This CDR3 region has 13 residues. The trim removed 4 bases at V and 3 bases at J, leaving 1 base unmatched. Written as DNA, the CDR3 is TGTGCCAGCAGCCCGGGACAGGACTATGGCTACACCTTC. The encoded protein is CASSPGQDYGYTF.

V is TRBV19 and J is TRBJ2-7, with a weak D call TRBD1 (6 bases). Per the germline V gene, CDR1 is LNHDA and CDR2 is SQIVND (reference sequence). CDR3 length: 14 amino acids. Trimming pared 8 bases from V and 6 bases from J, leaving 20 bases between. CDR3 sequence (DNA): TGTGCCAGTTGGTCAGGGGCAGGAGGAAGCGAGCAGTACTTC. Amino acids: CASWSGAGGSEQYF.

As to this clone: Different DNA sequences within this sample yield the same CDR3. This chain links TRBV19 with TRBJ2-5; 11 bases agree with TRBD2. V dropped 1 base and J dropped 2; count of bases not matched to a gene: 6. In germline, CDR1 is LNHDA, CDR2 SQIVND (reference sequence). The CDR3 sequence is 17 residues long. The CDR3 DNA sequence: TGTGCCAGTAGTATAGGACTAGCGGGACTTACGCAAGAGACCCAGTACTTC. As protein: CASSIGLAGLTQETQYF.

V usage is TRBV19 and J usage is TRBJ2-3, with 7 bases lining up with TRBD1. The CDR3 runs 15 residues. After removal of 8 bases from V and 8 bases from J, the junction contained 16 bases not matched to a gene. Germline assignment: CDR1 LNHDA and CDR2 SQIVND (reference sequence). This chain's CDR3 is CASLSPGQTPITQYF. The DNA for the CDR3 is TGTGCCAGTCTCTCACCGGGACAGACCCCAATTACGCAGTATTTT.

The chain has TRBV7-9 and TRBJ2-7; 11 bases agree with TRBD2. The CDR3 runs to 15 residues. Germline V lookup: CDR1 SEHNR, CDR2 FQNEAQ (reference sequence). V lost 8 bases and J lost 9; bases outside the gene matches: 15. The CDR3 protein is CASGSGTSGLAVQYF. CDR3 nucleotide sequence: TGTGCCAGCGGATCCGGGACATCGGGACTAGCGGTGCAGTACTTC.

This CDR3 reads CASRPGQFKISYNEQFF. CDR3 bases: TGTGCCAGCAGACCTGGACAGTTCAAGATCTCCTACAATGAGCAGTTCTTC. This sequence joins TRBV7-9 and TRBJ2-1; TRBD1 is a possible D gene (6 bases). This CDR3 region has 17 residues. V was shortened by 6 bases and J by 0 bases, with 18 bases between the two germline ends. Germline V CDR1 and CDR2: SEHNR, FQNEAQ (reference sequence).

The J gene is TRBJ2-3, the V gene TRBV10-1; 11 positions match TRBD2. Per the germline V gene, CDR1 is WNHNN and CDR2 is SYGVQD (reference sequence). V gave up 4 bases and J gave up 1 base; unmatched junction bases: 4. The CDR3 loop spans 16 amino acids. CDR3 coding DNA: TGCGCCAGCAGTGCGATACTAGCGGGAGGCACAGATACGCAGTATTTT. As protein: CASSAILAGGTDTQYF.

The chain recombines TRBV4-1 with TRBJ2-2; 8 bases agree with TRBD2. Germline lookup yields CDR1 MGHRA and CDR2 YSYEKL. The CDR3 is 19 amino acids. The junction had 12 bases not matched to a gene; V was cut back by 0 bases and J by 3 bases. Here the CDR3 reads CASSQDRSGAGADTGELFF. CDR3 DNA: TGCGCCAGCAGCCAAGATCGATCGGGAGCGGGAGCCGACACCGGGGAGCTGTTTTTT.

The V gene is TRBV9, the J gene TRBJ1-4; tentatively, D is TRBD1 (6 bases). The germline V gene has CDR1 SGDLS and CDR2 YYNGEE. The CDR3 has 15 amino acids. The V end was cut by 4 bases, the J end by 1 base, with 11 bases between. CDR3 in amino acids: CASSLQQGTNEKLFF. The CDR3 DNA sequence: TGTGCCAGCAGCTTGCAACAGGGAACTAATGAAAAACTGTTTTTT.

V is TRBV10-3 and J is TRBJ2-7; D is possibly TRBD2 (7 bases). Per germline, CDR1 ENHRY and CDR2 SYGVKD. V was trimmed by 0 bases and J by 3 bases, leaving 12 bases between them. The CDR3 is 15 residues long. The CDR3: CAISESRGRGYEQYF. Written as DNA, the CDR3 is TGTGCCATCAGTGAGTCGAGGGGGAGGGGCTACGAGCAGTACTTC.

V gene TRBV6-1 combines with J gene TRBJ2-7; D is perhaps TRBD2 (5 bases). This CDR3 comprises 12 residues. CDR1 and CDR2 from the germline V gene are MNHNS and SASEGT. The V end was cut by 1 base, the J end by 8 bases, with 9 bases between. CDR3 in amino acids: CASSEGERKQYF. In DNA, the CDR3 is TGTGCCAGCAGTGAAGGGGAGCGGAAGCAGTACTTC.

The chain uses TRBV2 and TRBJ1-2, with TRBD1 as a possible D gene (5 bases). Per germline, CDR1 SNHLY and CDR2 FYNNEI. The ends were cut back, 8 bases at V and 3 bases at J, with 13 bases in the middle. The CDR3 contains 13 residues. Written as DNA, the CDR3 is TGTGCCAGCCGCTGGGGGGTAGACTATGGCTACACCTTC. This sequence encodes CASRWGVDYGYTF. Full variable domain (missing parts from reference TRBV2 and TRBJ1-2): EPEVTQTPSHQVTQMGQEVILRCVPISNHLYFYWYRQILGQKVEFLVSFYNNEISEKSEIFDDQFSVERPDGSNFTLKIRSTKLEDSAMYFCASRWGVDYGYTFGSGTRLTVV.

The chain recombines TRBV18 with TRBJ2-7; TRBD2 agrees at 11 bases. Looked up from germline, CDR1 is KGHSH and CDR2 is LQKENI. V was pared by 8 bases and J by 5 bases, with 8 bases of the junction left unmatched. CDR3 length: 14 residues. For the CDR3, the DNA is TGTGCCAGCAGTGTGGTAGCGGGAGGGGACGAGCAGTACTTC. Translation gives CASSVVAGGDEQYF.

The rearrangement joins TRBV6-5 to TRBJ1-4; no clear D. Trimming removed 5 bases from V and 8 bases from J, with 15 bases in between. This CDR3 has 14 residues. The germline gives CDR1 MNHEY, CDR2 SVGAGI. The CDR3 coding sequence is TGTGCCAGCAGTCTCAGCGGTTCTTACGAAAAACTGTTTTTT. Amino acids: CASSLSGSYEKLFF.

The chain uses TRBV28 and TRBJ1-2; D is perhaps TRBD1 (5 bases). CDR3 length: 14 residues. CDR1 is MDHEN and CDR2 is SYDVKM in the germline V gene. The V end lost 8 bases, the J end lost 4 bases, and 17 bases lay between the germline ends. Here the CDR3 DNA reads TGTGCCAGCGGACGCGCTGACAGATCCTATGGCTACACCTTC. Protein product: CASGRADRSYGYTF.

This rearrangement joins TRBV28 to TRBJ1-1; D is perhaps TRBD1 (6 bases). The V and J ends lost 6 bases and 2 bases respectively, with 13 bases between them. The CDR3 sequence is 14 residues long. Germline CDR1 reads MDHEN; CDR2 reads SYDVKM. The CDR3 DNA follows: TGTGCCAGCAGAATGACAGGTTTTAACACTGAAGCTTTCTTT. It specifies CASRMTGFNTEAFF.

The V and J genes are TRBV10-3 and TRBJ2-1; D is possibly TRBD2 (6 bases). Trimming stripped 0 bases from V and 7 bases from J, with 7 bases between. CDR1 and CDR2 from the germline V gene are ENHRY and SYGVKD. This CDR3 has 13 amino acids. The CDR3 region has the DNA TGTGCCATCAGTGAGTCCGGGAGAAATGAGCAGTTCTTC. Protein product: CAISESGRNEQFF.

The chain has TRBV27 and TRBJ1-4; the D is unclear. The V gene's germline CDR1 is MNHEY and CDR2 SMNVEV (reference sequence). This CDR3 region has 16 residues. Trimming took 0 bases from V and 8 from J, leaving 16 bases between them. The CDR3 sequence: CASSLSWAGKREKLFF. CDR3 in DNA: TGTGCCAGCAGTTTATCATGGGCCGGGAAGAGGGAAAAACTGTTTTTT. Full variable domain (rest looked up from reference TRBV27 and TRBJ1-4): EAQVTQNPRYLITVTGKKLTVTCSQNMNHEYMSWYRQDPGLGLRQIYYSMNVEVTDKGDVPEGYKVSRKEKRNFPLILESPSPNQTSLYFCASSLSWAGKREKLFFGSGTQLSVL.

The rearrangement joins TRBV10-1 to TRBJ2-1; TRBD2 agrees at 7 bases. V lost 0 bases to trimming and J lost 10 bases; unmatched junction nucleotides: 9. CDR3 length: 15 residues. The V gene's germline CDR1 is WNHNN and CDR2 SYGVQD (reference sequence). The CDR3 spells CASSESKGGRGEQFF. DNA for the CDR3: TGCGCCAGCAGTGAGTCGAAGGGAGGGAGAGGGGAGCAGTTCTTC.

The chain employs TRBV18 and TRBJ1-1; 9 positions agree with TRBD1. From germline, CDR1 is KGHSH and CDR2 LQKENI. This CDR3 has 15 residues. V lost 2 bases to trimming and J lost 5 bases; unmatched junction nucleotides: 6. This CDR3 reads CASSPTGGPKTEAFF. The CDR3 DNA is TGTGCCAGCTCACCAACAGGGGGCCCTAAAACTGAAGCTTTCTTT.

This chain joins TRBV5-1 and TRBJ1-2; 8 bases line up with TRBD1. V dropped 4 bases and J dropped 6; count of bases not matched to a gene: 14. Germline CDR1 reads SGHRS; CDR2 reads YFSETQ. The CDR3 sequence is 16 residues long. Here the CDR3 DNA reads TGCGCCAGCAGCCGGATCCAGGGACAGGTGCGCGATGGCTACACCTTC. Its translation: CASSRIQGQVRDGYTF.

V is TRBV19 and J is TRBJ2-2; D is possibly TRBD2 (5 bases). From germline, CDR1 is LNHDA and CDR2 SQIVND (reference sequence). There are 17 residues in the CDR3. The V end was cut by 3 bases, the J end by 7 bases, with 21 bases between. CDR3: CASSIVPGRVIGGELFF. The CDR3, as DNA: TGTGCCAGTAGTATCGTCCCGGGAAGGGTTATAGGCGGGGAGCTGTTTTTT.

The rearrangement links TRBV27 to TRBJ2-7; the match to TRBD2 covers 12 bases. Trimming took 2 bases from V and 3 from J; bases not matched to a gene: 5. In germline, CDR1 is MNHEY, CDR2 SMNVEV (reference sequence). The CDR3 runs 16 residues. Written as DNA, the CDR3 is TGTGCCAGCAGTTTACTGAGGACTAGCGGGATCTACGAGCAGTACTTC. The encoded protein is CASSLLRTSGIYEQYF.

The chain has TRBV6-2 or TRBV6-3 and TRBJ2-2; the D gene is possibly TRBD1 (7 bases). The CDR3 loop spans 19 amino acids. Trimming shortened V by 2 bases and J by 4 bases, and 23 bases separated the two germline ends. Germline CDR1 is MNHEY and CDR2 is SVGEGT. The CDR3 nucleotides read TGTGCCAGCAGTTACACCACCCAATCAGGGACAGCGGGCACCGGGGAGCTGTTTTTT. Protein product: CASSYTTQSGTAGTGELFF.

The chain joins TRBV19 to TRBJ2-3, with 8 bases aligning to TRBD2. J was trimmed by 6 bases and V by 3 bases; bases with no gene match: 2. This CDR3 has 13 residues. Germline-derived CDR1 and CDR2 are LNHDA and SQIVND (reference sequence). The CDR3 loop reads CASSIREGDTQYF. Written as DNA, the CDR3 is TGTGCCAGTAGTATTCGGGAGGGTGATACGCAGTATTTT.

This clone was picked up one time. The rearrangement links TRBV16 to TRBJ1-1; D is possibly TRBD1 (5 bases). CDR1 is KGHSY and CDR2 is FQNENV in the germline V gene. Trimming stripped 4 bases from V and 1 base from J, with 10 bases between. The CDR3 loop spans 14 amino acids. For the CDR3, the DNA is TGTGCCAGCAGCCTCGACAGAGGGAACACTGAAGCTTTCTTT. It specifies CASSLDRGNTEAFF.